This TCR beta chain stems from a study of cytomegalovirus exposure and HLA in healthy donors. Findings of the study overall: According to the study, approximately 150 TCR beta chains were cytomegalovirus-associated.

About this clone: What it recognizes is unknown.

This table comes from immunoSEQ multiplex PCR, and its TCRdb copy is limited to in-frame clones, with some not included. Among approximately 220,000 clones listed, roughly 89% were seen once. The clonotype was recovered from a man younger than 30 in good health and CMV-seronegative. The source material was PBMCs.

As DNA, the CDR3 is TGTGCCAGCAGCTTAGACCCCAGTGGGAGGCAAGAGACCCAGTACTTC. Translation: CASSLDPSGRQETQYF. The chain joins TRBV5-4 to TRBJ2-5; possibly TRBD2 for D (6 bases). Germline CDR1 is SGHNT and CDR2 is YYREEE (reference sequence). V was shortened by 2 bases and J by 2 bases, with 16 bases between the two germline ends. The length of the CDR3 is 16 residues.